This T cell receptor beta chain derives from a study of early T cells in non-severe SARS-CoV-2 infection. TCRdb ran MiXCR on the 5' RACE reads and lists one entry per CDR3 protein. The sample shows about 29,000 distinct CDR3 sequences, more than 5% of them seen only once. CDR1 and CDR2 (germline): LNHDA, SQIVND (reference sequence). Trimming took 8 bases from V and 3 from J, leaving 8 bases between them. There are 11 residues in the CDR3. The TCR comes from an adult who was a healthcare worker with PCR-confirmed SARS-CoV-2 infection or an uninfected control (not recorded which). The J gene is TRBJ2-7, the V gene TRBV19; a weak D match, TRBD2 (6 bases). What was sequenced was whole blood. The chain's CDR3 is CASSGDYEQYF. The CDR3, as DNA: TGTGCCAGTTCGGGGGACTACGAGCAGTACTTC. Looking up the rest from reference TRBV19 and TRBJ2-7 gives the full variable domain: DGGITQSPKYLFRKEGQNVTLSCEQNLNHDAMYWYRQDPGQGLRLIYYSQIVNDFQKGDIAEGYSVSREKKESFPLTVTSAQKNPTAFYLCASSGDYEQYFGPGTRLTVT.